Listed here is a single TCR beta chain. The target antigen is unknown. CDR1 is MNHEY and CDR2 is SMNVEV in the germline V gene (reference sequence). The length of the CDR3 is 20 residues. With 5 bases clipped from V and 1 base from J, the junction kept 15 bases outside the gene matches. PCR involved 60 Vbeta and 13 Jbeta primers. Assay used: immunoSEQ multiplex PCR; TCRdb lists only in-frame clones, some missing. This table has about 170,000 clones, over 65% appearing once. The source of the sample is a study of cytomegalovirus exposure and HLA in healthy donors. Points from the study as a whole: In vitro checks showed that a few CMV-associated chains really do target CMV antigens. Later analysis revealed greater clonal expansion in HLA-associated TCR beta chains than in equally common others. TCR beta sequences reportedly predicted most subjects' HLA-A and HLA-B alleles accurately.

Sequences were obtained from PBMCs. This sequence was found in a female donor in good health and CMV-seronegative. This chain joins TRBV27 and TRBJ2-2; 11 nucleotides line up with TRBD2. In DNA, the CDR3 is TGTGCCAGCAGTACACCGGGACTAGCGGCGAGTCATCAGAACACCGGGGAGCTGTTTTTT. Translation gives CASSTPGLAASHQNTGELFF.